Sequencing of this T cell receptor beta chain was carried out in a study of cytomegalovirus exposure and HLA in healthy donors. General study findings and limits: It was likely that a cluster of highly shared sequence variants was a sequencing artifact. By a later analysis, the bulk of CMV-associated TCR beta chains appeared HLA-restricted. Immune exposure information comprised only CMV serostatus.

Amplification used 60 Vbeta primers and 13 Jbeta primers. This table comes from immunoSEQ multiplex PCR, and its TCRdb copy is limited to in-frame clones, with some not included. Among some 170,000 clones listed, roughly four fifths were seen once. The CDR3 has 16 amino acids. Trimming pared 4 bases from V and 0 bases from J, leaving 15 bases between. Germline-derived CDR1 and CDR2 are SGHRS and YFSETQ. A remark on this clone: What it binds is unknown.

The material sequenced was PBMCs. The chain is built from TRBV5-1 and TRBJ2-3; tentatively, D is TRBD2 (7 bases). The source of this sequence is a woman between 18 and 30 years old in good health and CMV-seronegative. The chain's CDR3 is CASSGGQGGSTDTQYF. The CDR3 coding sequence is TGCGCCAGCAGCGGGGGCCAGGGAGGGAGCACAGATACGCAGTATTTT.